This entry is about one T cell receptor beta chain. Its antigen remains unknown. The data belong to a study of T cell responses to AZD1222 COVID-19 vaccine. Sequencing was performed with immunoSEQ multiplex PCR; in TCRdb, only in-frame clones are kept and a portion is missing. Here the sample spans more than 140,000 clones, about 90% being singletons. The CDR3 runs to 18 residues. From germline, CDR1 is KGHSH and CDR2 LQKENI. V dropped 3 bases and J dropped 8; count of bases not matched to a gene: 17. The study, taken as a whole, reports: Regions 160-218 and 743-854 held dominance among vaccine-associated CD4 TCRs, which spanned spike. Reports indicate that nearly half of spike-specific TCRs are directed at unmutated variant regions. At baseline, just 6 or 7 AZD1222 recipients tested seropositive. Donors in the cohort were predominantly white British and more often female, and clonal diversity was possibly underestimated.

Material: peripheral blood, obtained on day 0 of AZD1222 vaccination. This receptor was identified in an adult in good health. The chain joins TRBV18 to TRBJ1-1; TRBD1 matches at 11 bases. This chain's CDR3 is CASSPSLPVRTGGAEAFF. The DNA for the CDR3 is TGTGCCAGCTCACCGTCGCTCCCGGTCAGGACAGGGGGCGCCGAAGCTTTCTTT.